The 29 T cell receptor beta chains listed next were all sequenced from one sample in a study of blood T cells in healthy people across ages. Using a J-beta primer mix together with a sample-barcoded 5' primer, a second PCR was run for roughly 6 to 11 cycles. TCRdb analysed the 5' RACE reads with MiXCR anew, one entry per CDR3 protein. There are around 400,000 distinct CDR3 sequences in the sample; more than 45% occur only once, and 51% lies in the top ten. The sample comprised blood. These receptors all come from a man between 60 and 75 years old in good health.

The gene calls are TRBV7-2 and TRBJ2-5; a weak D match, TRBD1 (6 bases). From germline, CDR1 is SGHTA and CDR2 FQGNSA. V lost 2 bases and J 3 bases, leaving 10 bases between the germline ends. The CDR3 is 14 residues long. CDR3 residues: CASSLWAGEETQYF. CDR3 nucleotides: TGTGCCAGCAGCTTATGGGCAGGGGAAGAGACCCAGTACTTC.

The genes are TRBV11-2 and TRBJ2-4; D gene ambiguous. Near its end, the DNA agrees better with TRBJ2-7, so the J call may be wrong. The CDR3 is 13 amino acids. Germline V gives CDR1 SGHAT, CDR2 FQNNGV. The CDR3 reads CASNFGRSYEQYF. CDR3 nucleotides: TGTGCCAGCAACTTTGGCAGGTCTTACGAGCAGTACTTC.

With regard to this clonotype: A junction boundary mismatches the germline segment, possibly from a read error. This chain joins TRBV12-3 or TRBV12-4 and TRBJ2-4; TRBD2 might be the D (5 bases). There are 15 residues in the CDR3. This chain's CDR3 is CASSHPTWRPYGQYF. CDR3 sequence (DNA): TGCGCCAGCAGCCACCCGACATGGAGGCCCTACGGGCAGTACTTC.

This rearrangement joins TRBV28 to TRBJ2-2; tentative D call: TRBD1 (5 bases). The CDR3 has 16 residues. Looked up from germline, CDR1 is MDHEN and CDR2 is SYDVKM. Trimming took 5 bases from V and 6 from J, leaving 19 bases between them. The CDR3 DNA reads as TGTGCCAGCAGTCCGCACGGACAAGGGGTAGCCGGGGAGCTGTTTTTT. Translation: CASSPHGQGVAGELFF.

V usage is TRBV20-1 and J usage is TRBJ2-4; 9 nucleotides match TRBD2. The end of the DNA is better explained by TRBJ2-5, so the J call may be wrong. CDR3 length equals 20 residues. CDR1 and CDR2 (germline): DFQATT, SNEGSKA (reference sequence). CDR3 protein: CSARVNYALLAGDPQETQYF. DNA of the CDR3: TGCAGTGCTAGAGTAAACTACGCCTTATTAGCGGGGGACCCTCAAGAGACCCAGTACTTC.

The chain has TRBV29-1 and TRBJ2-1; 9 bases are shared with TRBD1. Losses at the gene ends were 4 bases for V and 6 bases for J; bases not matched to a gene: 10. The CDR3 runs 15 residues. Germline loops: CDR1 SQVTM, CDR2 ANQGSEA. As DNA, the CDR3 is TGCAGCGTTGGGGGACAGGGAGGATTCAGCAATGAGCAGTTCTTC. It specifies CSVGGQGGFSNEQFF.

In the case of this clonotype: Mismatch with germline at one junction end may stem from a read error. The V gene is TRBV7-2, the J gene TRBJ2-7; 8 bases are shared with TRBD2. Germline V CDR1 and CDR2: SGHTA, FQGNSA. The CDR3 consists of 14 residues. The CDR3 spells CASSLAGGRNERYF. CDR3 coding DNA: TGTGCCAGCAGCCTGGCGGGAGGCCGGAATGAGCGGTACTTC. Looking up the rest from reference TRBV7-2 and TRBJ2-7 gives the full variable domain: GAGVSQSPSNKVTEKGKDVELRCDPISGHTALYWYRQSLGQGLEFLIYFQGNSAPDKSGLPSDRFSAERTGGSVSTLTIQRTQQEDSAVYLCASSLAGGRNERYFGPGTRLTVT.

This clonotype was observed at least ten times. V gene TRBV29-1 combines with J gene TRBJ2-7; D gene uncertain. Trimming pared 4 bases from V and 4 bases from J, leaving 8 bases between. This CDR3 contains 11 residues. Germline CDR1 SQVTM, CDR2 ANQGSEA. In DNA, the CDR3 is TGCAGCGTTGCGGTTTCATACGAGCAGTACTTC. Its translation is CSVAVSYEQYF.

The CDR3 DNA reads as TGTGCCAGCTCACCCAGACTAGTGGATGAGCAGTTCTTC. It yields the protein CASSPRLVDEQFF. The chain recombines TRBV18 with TRBJ2-1; a weak D match, TRBD2 (6 bases). Germline CDR1 is KGHSH and CDR2 is LQKENI. The CDR3 runs 13 residues. Trimming removed 3 bases at V and 8 bases at J, with 11 bases between.

This rearrangement joins TRBV5-6 to TRBJ2-2, with D maybe TRBD2 (6 bases). Trimming shortened V by 6 bases and J by 4 bases, and 13 bases separated the two germline ends. This CDR3 has 14 residues. CDR1 SGHDT and CDR2 YYEEEE come from the germline V gene. The CDR3 sequence is CASNLAGRTGELFF. For the CDR3, the DNA is TGTGCCAGCAACCTCGCGGGGCGCACCGGGGAGCTGTTTTTT.

The chain has TRBV20-1 and TRBJ1-2, with TRBD1 as a possible D gene (6 bases). The CDR3 length is 12 residues. V was shortened by 5 bases and J by 4 bases, with 11 bases between the two germline ends. Germline V CDR1 and CDR2: DFQATT, SNEGSKA (reference sequence). The DNA of the CDR3 is TGCAGTGCTTCAGGGGAAACCTATGGCTACACCTTC. It translates to CSASGETYGYTF.

The table lists this clonotype with a few counts. This chain joins TRBV6-2 or TRBV6-3 and TRBJ2-1; 10 nucleotides line up with TRBD2. From germline, CDR1 is MNHEY and CDR2 SVGEGT. This CDR3 contains 15 residues. Germline trimming cut 6 bases from V and 6 bases from J; bases unmatched to any gene: 8. CDR3 amino acids: CASSTGTSDINEQFF. CDR3 DNA sequence: TGTGCCAGCAGCACCGGGACTAGCGATATCAATGAGCAGTTCTTC.

This rearrangement joins TRBV25-1 to TRBJ1-6; D is unclear. Between the trimmed V and J ends, which lost 4 bases and 9 bases, there was a span of 16 bases. Germline lookup yields CDR1 MGHDK and CDR2 SYGVNS. The CDR3 is made up of 15 amino acids. The CDR3 DNA follows: TGTGCCAGCAGTGCACCCGCGGGGTTCGGTTCACCCCTCCACTTT. Translating it yields CASSAPAGFGSPLHF.

CDR3 bases: TGCGCCAGCAGCTCCACCTTGGCAAATACGCAGTATTTT. Translated: CASSSTLANTQYF. The chain joins TRBV5-1 to TRBJ2-3, with D hard to call. This CDR3 contains 13 residues. The V gene lost 3 bases and the J gene lost 7 bases, with 12 bases spanning the gap. From germline, CDR1 is SGHRS and CDR2 YFSETQ.

This clonotype was counted between two and nine times. J is TRBJ2-5 and V is TRBV5-6, with D perhaps TRBD2 (6 bases). Judging by the DNA end, TRBJ2-7 fits better; the J call may be wrong. CDR3 size: 15 residues. The germline gives CDR1 SGHDT, CDR2 YYEEEE. The CDR3 protein is CASSPMASVAYEQYF. The CDR3 nucleotides are TGTGCCAGCAGCCCAATGGCTAGCGTTGCCTACGAGCAGTACTTC.

The table lists this clonotype with a few counts. This chain connects TRBV4-2 to TRBJ1-2, with D perhaps matching TRBD1 (6 bases). Germline CDR1 reads LGHNA; CDR2 reads YNFKEQ. The CDR3 is 15 residues long. Trimming removed 4 bases at V and 3 bases at J, with 15 bases between. This CDR3 is CASSPGGGGDYGYTF. The DNA of the CDR3 is TGTGCCAGCAGCCCTGGAGGGGGAGGGGACTATGGCTACACCTTC.

This clonotype was found many times. The V and J genes are TRBV2 and TRBJ1-5, with D uncertain. The germline CDR1 and CDR2 sequences are SNHLY and FYNNEI. Trimming took off 3 bases at V and 0 bases at J, with 6 bases between the two ends. CDR3 length: 14 residues. CDR3 bases: TGTGCCAGCAGTGACAGTCATAGCAATCAGCCCCAGCATTTT. It translates to CASSDSHSNQPQHF.

V is TRBV14 and J is TRBJ1-6, with D uncertain. The germline CDR1 and CDR2 sequences are SGHDN and FVKESK. Trimming removed 1 base from V and 6 bases from J, with 7 bases in between. The CDR3 is 14 residues long. CDR3 in DNA: TGTGCCAGCAGCCAAGGACGGATTAATTCACCCCTCCACTTT. This gives the protein CASSQGRINSPLHF.

The chain combines TRBV24-1 with TRBJ2-7; D uncertain. V shed 5 bases and J shed 3 bases, with 10 bases lying between them. The CDR3 totals 13 residues. Germline V gives CDR1 KGHDR, CDR2 SFDVKD. CDR3 loop: CATSGNRDYEQYF. CDR3 coding DNA: TGTGCCACCAGTGGGAACAGAGACTACGAGCAGTACTTC.

This clonotype was recorded many times. The chain carries TRBV4-3 and TRBJ2-5; perhaps TRBD1 as D (6 bases). V dropped 3 bases and J dropped 5 bases, with 16 bases sitting between them. Germline V gives CDR1 LGHNA, CDR2 YSLEER. The CDR3 loop spans 15 amino acids. Here the CDR3 reads CASSQYRERWETQYF. CDR3 sequence (DNA): TGCGCCAGCAGCCAGTACAGGGAGCGATGGGAGACCCAGTACTTC.

The table lists this clonotype with a few counts. This chain connects TRBV14 to TRBJ1-1; tentative D call: TRBD1 (5 bases). The V end lost 0 bases, the J end lost 3 bases, and 14 bases lay between the germline ends. CDR3 length equals 16 residues. Germline V gene data show CDR1 as SGHDN and CDR2 as FVKESK. CDR3 nucleotides: TGTGCCAGCAGCCAAGATCCGGCAGGGCGGTACACTGAAGCTTTCTTT. Translation gives CASSQDPAGRYTEAFF.

DNA of the CDR3: TGTGCCAGCAGCTTGGCGGGAGGGCCCCCAGATGAGCAGTACTTC. Its translation: CASSLAGGPPDEQYF. The J gene is TRBJ2-5, the V gene TRBV7-3, with TRBD2 matching 9 bases. The CDR3 spans 15 residues. CDR1 and CDR2 from the germline V gene are SGHTA and FQGTGA. V lost 3 bases to trimming and J lost 11 bases; unmatched junction nucleotides: 13.

This clonotype was recorded a few times. This chain uses TRBV29-1 with TRBJ2-1, with 9 nucleotides matching TRBD2. This CDR3 has 15 amino acids. From germline, CDR1 is SQVTM and CDR2 ANQGSEA. After removal of 4 bases from V and 6 bases from J, the junction contained 10 bases not matched to a gene. CDR3 nucleotide sequence: TGCAGCGTTGGGCGGGAGGGCCTGAGAGTCAATGAGCAGTTCTTC. It codes for CSVGREGLRVNEQFF.

This clonotype was counted between two and nine times. Written as DNA, the CDR3 is TGCAGTGCCCTGATAGCTAAGACGGGATTCTCCTACGAGCAGTACTTC. It yields the protein CSALIAKTGFSYEQYF. The genes are TRBV20-1 and TRBJ2-5, with D perhaps TRBD2 (5 bases). The better agreement between TRBJ2-7 and the DNA end casts doubt on the J call. CDR1 is DFQATT and CDR2 is SNEGSKA in the germline V gene (reference sequence). This CDR3 is built from 16 residues.

Of note for this clonotype: One junction end does not reproduce the germline sequence, and a read error may be involved. The chain has TRBV5-1 and TRBJ2-1; TRBD1 aligns across 8 bases. Germline V gene sequence: CDR1 SGHRS, CDR2 YFSETQ. The length of the CDR3 is 13 residues. The CDR3 is CASSRQGSDERFF. CDR3 coding DNA: TGCGCCAGCAGCCGACAGGGGTCAGATGAGCGGTTCTTC.

The rearrangement joins TRBV20-1 to TRBJ2-7; D is unresolved. The CDR3 is 12 amino acids. Germline assignment: CDR1 DFQATT and CDR2 SNEGSKA (reference sequence). Trimming cost V 5 bases and J 2 bases, with 10 bases left between them. The CDR3 DNA follows: TGCAGTGCTCCCAGGAGAACCTACGAGCAGTACTTC. Protein: CSAPRRTYEQYF.

The V call is TRBV25-1, the J call TRBJ2-3; 8 bases match TRBD2. The germline V gene has CDR1 MGHDK and CDR2 SYGVNS. The CDR3 is 14 residues long. J lost 9 bases, V lost 5 bases, and 10 bases had no gene match. This CDR3 is CASSMSGGLHTQYF. The CDR3 bases are TGTGCCAGCAGTATGAGCGGGGGCCTTCACACGCAGTATTTT.

The chain uses TRBV2 and TRBJ2-7; 7 bases map to TRBD1. Germline CDR1 SNHLY, CDR2 FYNNEI. The CDR3 extends over 12 amino acids. Germline trimming cut 6 bases from V and 4 bases from J; bases unmatched to any gene: 3. Here the CDR3 DNA reads TGTGCCAGCAGCTGGGACAGTTACGAGCAGTACTTC. As protein: CASSWDSYEQYF.

In its sample, this clonotype was seen many times. Sequence at one end of the junction differs from germline and may be a read error. This chain links TRBV12-3 or TRBV12-4 with TRBJ1-2, with TRBD1 identical over 7 bases. The CDR3 length is 12 residues. The CDR3 DNA sequence: TGTGCCAGCACTTTATCAGGGGGTGGCTACACCTTC. Encoded protein: CASTLSGGGYTF.